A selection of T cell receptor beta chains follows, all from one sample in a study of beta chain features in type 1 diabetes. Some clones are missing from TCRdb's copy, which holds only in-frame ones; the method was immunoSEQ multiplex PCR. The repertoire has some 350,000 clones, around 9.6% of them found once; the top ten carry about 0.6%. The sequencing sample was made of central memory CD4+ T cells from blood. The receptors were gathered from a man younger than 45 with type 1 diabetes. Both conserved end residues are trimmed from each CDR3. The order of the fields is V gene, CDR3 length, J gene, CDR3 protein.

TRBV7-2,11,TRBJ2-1,ASSGTTYNEQF
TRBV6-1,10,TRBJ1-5,ATGTSNQPQH
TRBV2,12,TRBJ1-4,ASSFQGRDEKLF
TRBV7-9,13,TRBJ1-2,ASSLTGAQGYGYT
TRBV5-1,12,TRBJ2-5,ASSLDRYQETQY
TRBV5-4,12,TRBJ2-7,ASSLQGAIYEQY
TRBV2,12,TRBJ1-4,ASSGRQGEEKLF
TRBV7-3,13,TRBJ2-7,ASSLVGGQNYEQY
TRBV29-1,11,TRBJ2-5,SAFPGGGETQY
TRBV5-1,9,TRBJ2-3,ASREADTQY
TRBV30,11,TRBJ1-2,AWSFGHSGGYT
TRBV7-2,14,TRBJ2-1,ASSPSGTGVHNEQF
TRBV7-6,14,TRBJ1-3,ASSSGLPNSGNTIY